What follows are 27 T cell receptor beta chains derived from one specimen sequenced in a study of T cell changes during pregnancy in multiple sclerosis. Clones were sequenced by immunoSEQ multiplex PCR, and TCRdb holds only the in-frame ones, with some missing. The data show about 38,000 clones, 80% to 90% seen once. Specimen: CD4+ T cells from peripheral blood mononuclear cells, collected before pregnancy. These receptors came from a female donor with multiple sclerosis, enrolled in a pregnancy study.

The chain has TRBV19 and TRBJ1-2, with D possibly matching TRBD1 (6 bases). CDR1 and CDR2 from the germline V gene are LNHDA and SQIVND (reference sequence). This CDR3 is 15 amino acids long. V was trimmed by 3 bases and J by 4 bases, leaving 15 bases between them. CDR3 bases: TGTGCCAGTAGTATCTCCCCGGGGGGCAGCTATGGCTACACCTTC. Translating gives CASSISPGGSYGYTF. The full variable domain, in which reference TRBV19 and TRBJ1-2 provide the parts outside the CDR3, is DGGITQSPKYLFRKEGQNVTLSCEQNLNHDAMYWYRQDPGQGLRLIYYSQIVNDFQKGDIAEGYSVSREKKESFPLTVTSAQKNPTAFYLCASSISPGGSYGYTFGSGTRLTVV.

This chain joins TRBV28 and TRBJ1-2, with D tentatively TRBD1 (6 bases). The CDR3 is made up of 14 amino acids. Germline V gene data show CDR1 as MDHEN and CDR2 as SYDVKM. V was trimmed by 1 base and J by 8 bases, leaving 14 bases between them. In DNA, the CDR3 is TGTGCCAGCAGTTTATTGGGGGGGGCACGAGGCTACACCTTC. Translating gives CASSLLGGARGYTF.

J is TRBJ1-1 and V is TRBV2, with D perhaps TRBD1 (6 bases). V gave up 4 bases and J gave up 8 bases, with 20 bases separating them. Germline V gene lookup returns CDR1 SNHLY and CDR2 FYNNEI. The CDR3 is 15 residues long. CDR3 sequence reads: CASSGFSRTAVEAFF. The CDR3 bases are TGTGCCAGCAGTGGGTTCAGCAGGACAGCAGTCGAAGCTTTCTTT.

Written as DNA, the CDR3 is TGTGCCAGTAGCCCAGCTGGGACAGGGGGAGGTCAGCCCCAGCATTTT. Translation gives CASSPAGTGGGQPQHF. The V and J genes are TRBV19 and TRBJ1-5, with TRBD1 identical over 11 bases. The germline gives CDR1 LNHDA, CDR2 SQIVND (reference sequence). After removal of 6 bases from V and 6 bases from J, the junction contained 10 bases not matched to a gene. The CDR3 has 16 residues.

The V and J genes are TRBV18 and TRBJ1-1, with D tentatively TRBD1 (5 bases). Germline CDR1 KGHSH, CDR2 LQKENI. V was clipped by 4 bases and J by 0 bases, with 9 bases between them. The CDR3 totals 14 residues. This CDR3 reads CASSLTVMNTEAFF. CDR3 DNA: TGTGCCAGCTCACTGACAGTCATGAACACTGAAGCTTTCTTT.

This rearrangement joins TRBV18 to TRBJ2-7; the match to TRBD1 covers 7 bases. The CDR3 is made up of 18 amino acids. The germline CDR1 and CDR2 sequences are KGHSH and LQKENI. With V trimmed by 4 bases and J by 5 bases, 20 bases remained unmatched. CDR3 protein: CASSLFSGRDSRDNEQYF. The CDR3 DNA follows: TGTGCCAGCTCACTCTTTTCGGGCCGGGACAGTCGTGACAACGAGCAGTACTTC.

The genes are TRBV19 and TRBJ2-2; 12 bases are shared with TRBD2. The CDR3 is made up of 16 amino acids. CDR1 is LNHDA and CDR2 is SQIVND in the germline V gene (reference sequence). The J segment lost 5 bases and the V segment lost 3 bases, leaving 4 bases of the junction unmatched. The CDR3 region is CASSIGLAGTTGELFF. Here the CDR3 DNA reads TGTGCCAGTAGTATCGGACTAGCGGGGACGACCGGGGAGCTGTTTTTT.

The chain couples TRBV4-1 to TRBJ2-3; D may be TRBD2 (5 bases). Per the germline V gene, CDR1 is MGHRA and CDR2 is YSYEKL. The CDR3 is made up of 16 amino acids. Trimming pared 4 bases from V and 0 bases from J, leaving 14 bases between. This chain's CDR3 is CASSPYSRGSTDTQYF. CDR3 bases: TGCGCCAGCAGCCCCTACTCCCGGGGTAGCACAGATACGCAGTATTTT.

CDR3 sequence reads: CASSLAGLRLTRGNEQFF. The CDR3 DNA is TGTGCCAGCAGCTTAGCGGGTTTAAGACTTACAAGGGGGAATGAGCAGTTCTTC. The V and J genes are TRBV7-2 and TRBJ2-1, with a weak D call TRBD1 (6 bases). The V end was cut by 0 bases, the J end by 7 bases, with 22 bases between. CDR3 length: 18 amino acids. Germline CDR1 reads SGHTA; CDR2 reads FQGNSA.

The chain joins TRBV9 to TRBJ2-7; D gene ambiguous. This CDR3 contains 13 residues. The V end was cut by 4 bases, the J end by 1 base, with 9 bases between. Germline-derived CDR1 and CDR2 are SGDLS and YYNGEE. For the CDR3, the DNA is TGTGCCAGCAGCCCGTCTACTTCCTACGAGCAGTACTTC. Its translation: CASSPSTSYEQYF.

The chain recombines TRBV11-3 with TRBJ2-1, with 11 bases matching TRBD2. After removal of 5 bases from V and 4 bases from J, the junction contained 7 bases not matched to a gene. The length of the CDR3 is 16 residues. In germline, CDR1 is SGHNT, CDR2 YENEEA. The CDR3 loop reads CASSASGTSGYNEQFF. CDR3 nucleotides: TGTGCCAGCAGCGCCTCCGGGACTAGCGGATACAATGAGCAGTTCTTC.

Only one count was recorded for this clone. The V and J genes are TRBV21-1 and TRBJ2-5; the table's D gene call, TRBD1, was not cross checked with the DNA. TRBV21-1 is shown as a pseudogene. This CDR3 is built from 13 residues. CDR3 nucleotides: TGTGCCAGCAGCCCCTCGGACAGAGAGACCCAGTACTTC. It translates to CASSPSDRETQYF.

The chain couples TRBV28 to TRBJ2-3; D ambiguous. The CDR3 covers 14 residues. The V end lost 3 bases, the J end lost 6 bases, and 13 bases lay between the germline ends. From germline, CDR1 is MDHEN and CDR2 SYDVKM. Here the CDR3 reads CASSFLVNGDTQYF. In DNA, the CDR3 is TGTGCCAGCAGTTTCCTGGTCAACGGGGATACGCAGTATTTT. Combining the CDR3 with reference TRBV28 and TRBJ2-3 gives the whole variable domain DVKVTQSSRYLVKRTGEKVFLECVQDMDHENMFWYRQDPGLGLRLIYFSYDVKMKEKGDIPEGYSVSREKKERFSLILESASTNQTSMYLCASSFLVNGDTQYFGPGTRLTVL.

V usage is TRBV5-1 and J usage is TRBJ1-3, with unresolved D. Germline V CDR1 and CDR2: SGHRS, YFSETQ. This CDR3 contains 13 residues. Trimming left V 0 bases short and J 4 bases short, with 5 bases between. CDR3 DNA: TGCGCCAGCAGCTTGGGCCAGGGAAACACCATATATTTT. This sequence encodes CASSLGQGNTIYF. The variable domain in full, completed from reference TRBV5-1 and TRBJ1-3, reads KAGVTQTPRYLIKTRGQQVTLSCSPISGHRSVSWYQQTPGQGLQFLFEYFSETQRNKGNFPGRFSGRQFSNSRSEMNVSTLELGDSALYLCASSLGQGNTIYFGEGSWLTVV.

The chain joins TRBV5-5 to TRBJ2-1, with D possibly matching TRBD2 (7 bases). V dropped 2 bases and J dropped 7 bases, with 28 bases sitting between them. The CDR3 extends over 19 amino acids. Per germline, CDR1 SGHKS and CDR2 YYEKEE (reference sequence). CDR3 region: CASSFADFRGGFLRNEQFF. The DNA for the CDR3 is TGTGCCAGCAGCTTTGCCGACTTTAGGGGGGGCTTCTTACGGAATGAGCAGTTCTTC.

The gene calls are TRBV7-6 and TRBJ2-5; 12 bases are a match to TRBD2. The CDR3 length is 18 residues. Germline V lookup: CDR1 SGHVS, CDR2 FNYEAQ. V shed 1 base and J 3 bases; nucleotides not matched to a gene: 9. Here the CDR3 reads CASSLGILAGGGEETQYF. CDR3 sequence (DNA): TGTGCCAGCAGCTTAGGAATACTAGCGGGGGGCGGGGAAGAGACCCAGTACTTC.

This clone was counted a few times. V gene TRBV28 combines with J gene TRBJ1-4; D is undetermined. V lost 5 bases, J lost 0 bases, and 10 bases lay in between. The germline V gene has CDR1 MDHEN and CDR2 SYDVKM. The CDR3 is 15 residues long. For the CDR3, the DNA is TGTGCCAGCAGTCCCCCGTCAGCAACTAATGAAAAACTGTTTTTT. It encodes CASSPPSATNEKLFF. Together with reference TRBV28 and TRBJ1-4, the CDR3 gives the full variable domain: DVKVTQSSRYLVKRTGEKVFLECVQDMDHENMFWYRQDPGLGLRLIYFSYDVKMKEKGDIPEGYSVSREKKERFSLILESASTNQTSMYLCASSPPSATNEKLFFGSGTQLSVL.

V is TRBV11-3 and J is TRBJ2-2; D gene ambiguous. The V end lost 0 bases, the J end lost 7 bases, and 6 bases lay between the germline ends. The CDR3 loop spans 13 amino acids. The germline gives CDR1 SGHNT, CDR2 YENEEA. CDR3 in amino acids: CASSLEAGGELFF. CDR3 DNA sequence: TGTGCCAGCAGCTTAGAAGCAGGCGGGGAGCTGTTTTTT.

The chain has TRBV30 and TRBJ1-2; 7 bases match TRBD1. There are 12 residues in the CDR3. CDR1 is GTSNPN, CDR2 SVGIG, per germline (reference sequence). The ends lost 1 base at V and 8 bases at J; junction bases unmatched: 4. The CDR3 DNA is TGTGCCTGGAGTGAGGGGGCTGGAGGCTACACCTTC. Its protein product is CAWSEGAGGYTF.

V is TRBV5-1 and J is TRBJ1-2, with 8 bases that match TRBD1. The CDR3 runs 14 residues. J was trimmed by 8 bases and V by 4 bases; bases with no gene match: 10. Per the germline V gene, CDR1 is SGHRS and CDR2 is YFSETQ. The DNA of the CDR3 is TGCGCCAGCAGCGAACAAGGACAGGGACTGGGCTACACCTTC. This translates into CASSEQGQGLGYTF.

V usage is TRBV6-5 and J usage is TRBJ1-2, with 8 bases fitting TRBD1. There are 13 residues in the CDR3. V lost 8 bases and J lost 4; bases outside the gene matches: 6. Per the germline V gene, CDR1 is MNHEY and CDR2 is SVGAGI. The CDR3 protein is CASSTRGPYGYTF. The CDR3 coding sequence is TGTGCCAGCTCTACCAGGGGGCCCTATGGCTACACCTTC.

Details on this clone: One end of the junction does not line up with germline, which may come from a read error. The chain has TRBV6-6 and TRBJ1-4; the D gene is possibly TRBD1 (6 bases). The CDR3 covers 13 residues. Germline V gene sequence: CDR1 MNHNY, CDR2 SVGAGI (reference sequence). For the CDR3, the DNA is TGTGCCAGCAGTTACGGACAGCTTGAAAAACCGTTTTTT. This codes for CASSYGQLEKPFF.

Only one count was recorded for this clone. This rearrangement joins TRBV18 to TRBJ2-3; perhaps TRBD2 as D (6 bases). V was shortened by 5 bases and J by 0 bases, with 15 bases between the two germline ends. In germline, CDR1 is KGHSH, CDR2 LQKENI. The CDR3 covers 16 residues. CDR3 DNA: TGTGCCAGCTCATTCCGTAGCGGATCTAGCACAGATACGCAGTATTTT. It translates to CASSFRSGSSTDTQYF. The full variable domain, with the rest looked up from reference TRBV18 and TRBJ2-3, is NAGVMQNPRHLVRRRGQEARLRCSPMKGHSHVYWYRQLPEEGLKFMVYLQKENIIDESGMPKERFSAEFPKEGPSILRIQQVVRGDSAAYFCASSFRSGSSTDTQYFGPGTRLTVL.

V usage is TRBV27 and J usage is TRBJ2-3; 8 positions agree with TRBD2. This CDR3 has 13 residues. The V segment lost 5 bases and the J segment 4 bases; nucleotides outside the gene matches: 2. Germline V gene data show CDR1 as MNHEY and CDR2 as SMNVEV (reference sequence). The CDR3 is CASSQGLADTQYF. The CDR3 nucleotides read TGTGCCAGCAGTCAGGGACTAGCAGATACGCAGTATTTT.

The V gene is TRBV20-1, the J gene TRBJ2-7; D call uncertain. V was cut by 3 bases and J by 7 bases, with 10 bases left in between. This CDR3 spans 11 amino acids. In germline, CDR1 is DFQATT, CDR2 SNEGSKA (reference sequence). CDR3: CSASGTVEQYF. DNA for the CDR3: TGCAGTGCTAGCGGTACGGTTGAGCAGTACTTC.

The chain couples TRBV10-3 to TRBJ2-7; 7 positions agree with TRBD1. CDR3 size: 14 residues. The V and J ends lost 5 bases and 2 bases, in that order; junction bases with no gene match: 6. The germline gives CDR1 ENHRY, CDR2 SYGVKD. The CDR3 loop is CAISYGQDAYEQYF. The DNA for the CDR3 is TGTGCCATCAGTTACGGACAGGACGCCTACGAGCAGTACTTC.

The chain joins TRBV5-1 to TRBJ2-2; TRBD1 is a possible D gene (5 bases). CDR3 length: 16 amino acids. Trimming took 0 bases from V and 0 from J, leaving 9 bases between them. The germline V gene encodes CDR1 SGHRS and CDR2 YFSETQ. Here the CDR3 reads CASSLGQLANTGELFF. For the CDR3, the DNA is TGCGCCAGCAGCTTGGGACAGCTTGCGAACACCGGGGAGCTGTTTTTT.